This T cell receptor (beta chain) was captured in a study of naive and memory T cell subsets. Broader study findings: Clonotypes here are unpaired alpha or beta chain sequences.

This CDR3 is 15 amino acids long. Germline V gene data show CDR1 as MDHEN and CDR2 as SYDVKM. V was cut by 7 bases and J by 1 base, with 16 bases left in between. Cells stained for CD3, CD4, CD8, CD45RA and CD27 were sorted into four subsets. In this sample, this clonotype turned up many times. Its antigen is as yet unknown. Both TRBC1 and TRBC2 were covered by a beta constant-region primer of two equimolar oligonucleotides. The ligated cDNA underwent four PCR rounds using SP2 and nested alpha and beta constant-region primers. TCRdb fed the UMI-ligation and nested PCR reads into MiXCR, producing one record per CDR3 protein. Of 70,000 to 95,000 distinct CDR3 sequences in the sample, 5.5% to 8.5% were seen once.

The V call is TRBV28, the J call TRBJ1-2, with D tentatively TRBD1 (5 bases). The clonotype originates from a human donor in good health. The sequencing sample was made of central memory CD4+ T cells from blood. The CDR3 sequence: CASMSGGSGNYGYTF. The CDR3 nucleotides read TGTGCCAGCATGTCGGGGGGTTCGGGTAACTATGGCTACACCTTC.